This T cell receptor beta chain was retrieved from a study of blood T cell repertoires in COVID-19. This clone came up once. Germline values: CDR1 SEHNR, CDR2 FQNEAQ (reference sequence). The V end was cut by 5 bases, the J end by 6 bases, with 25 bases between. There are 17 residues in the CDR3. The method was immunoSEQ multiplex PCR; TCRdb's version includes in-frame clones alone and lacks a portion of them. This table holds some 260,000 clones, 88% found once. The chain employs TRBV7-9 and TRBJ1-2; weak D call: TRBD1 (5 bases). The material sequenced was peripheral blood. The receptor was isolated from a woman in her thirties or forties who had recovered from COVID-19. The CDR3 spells CASSPKLFAGGSDGYTF. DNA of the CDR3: TGTGCCAGCAGCCCAAAGCTGTTTGCGGGGGGAAGTGATGGCTACACCTTC. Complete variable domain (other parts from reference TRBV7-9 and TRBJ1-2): DTGVSQNPRHKITKRGQNVTFRCDPISEHNRLYWYRQTLGQGPEFLTYFQNEAQLEKSRLLSDRFSAERPKGSFSTLEIQRTEQGDSAMYLCASSPKLFAGGSDGYTFGSGTRLTVV.